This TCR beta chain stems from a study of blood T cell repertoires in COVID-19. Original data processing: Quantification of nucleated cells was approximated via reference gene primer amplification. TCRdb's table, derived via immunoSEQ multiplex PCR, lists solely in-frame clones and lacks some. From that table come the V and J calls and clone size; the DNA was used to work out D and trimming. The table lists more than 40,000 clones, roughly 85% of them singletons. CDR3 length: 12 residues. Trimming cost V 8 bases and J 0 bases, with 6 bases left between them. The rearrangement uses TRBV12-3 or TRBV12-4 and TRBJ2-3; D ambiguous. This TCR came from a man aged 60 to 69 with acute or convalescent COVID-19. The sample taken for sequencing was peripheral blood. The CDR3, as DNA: TGTGCCAGCTCCATTAGCACAGATACGCAGTATTTT. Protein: CASSISTDTQYF.